This TCR beta chain is from a study of vaccination and CD4 T cells after COVID-19. Study-wide background: The post-vaccine samples came a median roughly 72 days after dose two (range 14 to 241). The authors used overlapping spike peptides from SARS-CoV-2, HCoV-NL63, HCoV-OC43 and HCoV-229E to stimulate cells.

The CDR3 is 15 amino acids. Germline CDR1 is SEHNR and CDR2 is FQNEAQ (reference sequence). The J segment lost 7 bases and the V segment lost 4 bases, leaving 11 bases of the junction unmatched. Cultured CD4+ T cell DNA underwent sequencing with the Oncomine TCR Beta short-read assay. TCRdb reprocessed the PCR reads via MiXCR and lists one record per CDR3 protein. The sample comprises around 6,800 distinct CDR3 sequences, just under 75% of which are singletons, and about 34% rests with the top ten. The treatment denotes: roughly nine-day PBMC culture with coronavirus spike peptide pools or control peptides (ViraFEST assay). Each well received fewer than 2.5 million PBMCs, cultured with about 9.1 IU/ml IL-2 and roughly 10 ug/ml peptide pools. For this clonotype: Its antigen remains unidentified.

The chain recombines TRBV7-9 with TRBJ1-2, with 8 nucleotides matching TRBD1. Sequencing input: CD4+ T cells from blood, cultured in vitro. The receptor comes from a human donor who had recovered from COVID-19. As DNA, the CDR3 is TGTGCCAGCAGCTCAACGGCAGGGGGCCAGGGTGGCTACACCTTC. This translates into CASSSTAGGQGGYTF. Full variable domain (rest looked up from reference TRBV7-9 and TRBJ1-2): DTGVSQNPRHKITKRGQNVTFRCDPISEHNRLYWYRQTLGQGPEFLTYFQNEAQLEKSRLLSDRFSAERPKGSFSTLEIQRTEQGDSAMYLCASSSTAGGQGGYTFGSGTRLTVV.